The 32 T cell receptor beta chains reported below all come from one sample, sequenced in a study of identical twins (dated by TCRdb to about 2016). Receptors were amplified or captured by 5' RACE. Data came from an Illumina HiSeq 2000. Starting from the raw public reads, TCRdb applied fastp trimming at Q25, assembled clones with MiXCR and retained in-frame beta chains. Records with the same CDR3 protein are collapsed into one entry carrying the most frequent genes and DNA. This sample gives approximately 1.8 million distinct CDR3 sequences in total; 32% of them show up just once. The ten most abundant clones make up roughly 0.3% of the sample. Source material: cord blood. These receptors all stem from a newborn girl in good health.

There are a few counts of this clonotype. The junction departs from the called germline gene at one end, perhaps through a read error. The J gene is TRBJ2-3, the V gene TRBV29-1, with D unresolved. This CDR3 contains 12 residues. In germline, CDR1 is SQVTM, CDR2 ANQGSEA. The chain's CDR3 is CSVTSRTDMQYF. CDR3 in DNA: TGCAGCGTAACCTCCCGCACAGATATGCAGTATTTT.

V is TRBV15 and J is TRBJ1-2; D gene unclear. Germline V gene data show CDR1 as LNHNV and CDR2 as YYDKDF (reference sequence). The CDR3 is 16 amino acids. The ends were cut back, 0 bases at V and 3 bases at J, with 14 bases in the middle. The CDR3 nucleotides read TGTGCCACCAGCAGAGAAATCGGACGGGCTGACTATGGCTACACCTTC. Protein sequence: CATSREIGRADYGYTF.

In the case of this clonotype: Mismatch with germline at one junction end may stem from a read error. V and J are TRBV3-1 and TRBJ2-1; 10 nucleotides align to TRBD2. CDR3 length equals 19 residues. CDR1 is LGHDT and CDR2 is YNNKEL in the germline V gene (reference sequence). The CDR3 reads CASSQGPIAGGTLSNERFF. In DNA form, the CDR3 reads TGTGCCAGCAGCCAAGGGCCAATAGCGGGGGGAACTTTATCCAATGAGCGGTTCTTC.

In its sample, this clonotype was seen a few times. This chain connects TRBV30 to TRBJ2-1, with D hard to call. Germline-derived CDR1 and CDR2 are GTSNPN and SVGIG (reference sequence). The CDR3 is 13 residues long. V shed 5 bases and J shed 5 bases, with 13 bases lying between them. The DNA for the CDR3 is TGTGCCTGGGCTATCAACACACACAATGAGCAGTTCTTC. Protein: CAWAINTHNEQFF.

The V gene is TRBV7-2, the J gene TRBJ2-2; D might be TRBD1 (5 bases). This CDR3 contains 15 residues. Trimming shortened V by 1 base and J by 4 bases, and 10 bases separated the two germline ends. Germline loops: CDR1 SGHTA, CDR2 FQGNSA. The DNA of the CDR3 is TGTGCCAGCAGCTTAGGGGGCCCTGCCACCGGGGAGCTGTTTTTT. It codes for CASSLGGPATGELFF.

The J gene is TRBJ2-7, the V gene TRBV29-1; 7 bases are a match to TRBD2. Germline CDR1 is SQVTM and CDR2 is ANQGSEA. V shed 3 bases, J shed 4 bases, and the junction held 0 bases outside the gene matches. The CDR3 covers 11 residues. The DNA for the CDR3 is TGCAGCGTTGAGCGGGAGTACGAGCAGTACTTC. This gives the protein CSVEREYEQYF.

The gene calls are TRBV6-4 and TRBJ2-1; TRBD2 aligns across 12 bases. The V gene end was trimmed by 6 bases and the J gene end by 10 bases; junction bases not matched to a gene: 7. Germline V gene lookup returns CDR1 MRHNA and CDR2 SNTAGT. CDR3 length: 14 residues. CDR3 bases: TGTGCCAGCAGCCCTAGCGGGAGGGCACTCGAGCAGTTCTTC. Translating it yields CASSPSGRALEQFF.

This chain uses TRBV7-2 with TRBJ1-4; TRBD1 might be the D (6 bases). The germline V and J ends were trimmed by 1 base and 3 bases, with 24 bases remaining between them. CDR1 SGHTA and CDR2 FQGNSA come from the germline V gene. The CDR3 totals 20 residues. CDR3 sequence reads: CASSLVRVDRGLAANEKLFF. The DNA for the CDR3 is TGTGCCAGCAGCTTAGTAAGGGTGGACAGAGGCCTTGCAGCTAATGAAAAACTGTTTTTT. The entire variable domain, with the rest obtained from reference TRBV7-2 and TRBJ1-4, is as follows: GAGVSQSPSNKVTEKGKDVELRCDPISGHTALYWYRQSLGQGLEFLIYFQGNSAPDKSGLPSDRFSAERTGGSVSTLTIQRTQQEDSAVYLCASSLVRVDRGLAANEKLFFGSGTQLSVL.

This clonotype was counted a few times. J is TRBJ2-2 and V is TRBV5-1; TRBD1 might be the D (6 bases). Germline CDR1 is SGHRS and CDR2 is YFSETQ. V was cut by 4 bases and J by 0 bases, with 10 bases left in between. The CDR3 length is 15 residues. The CDR3 loop is CASSPGHSNTGELFF. DNA of the CDR3: TGCGCCAGCAGCCCGGGACATTCGAACACCGGGGAGCTGTTTTTT. Filled out from reference TRBV5-1 and TRBJ2-2, the complete variable domain reads KAGVTQTPRYLIKTRGQQVTLSCSPISGHRSVSWYQQTPGQGLQFLFEYFSETQRNKGNFPGRFSGRQFSNSRSEMNVSTLELGDSALYLCASSPGHSNTGELFFGEGSRLTVL.

This chain uses TRBV9 with TRBJ2-1; D is possibly TRBD1 or TRBD2 (6 bases each). Per the germline V gene, CDR1 is SGDLS and CDR2 is YYNGEE. V lost 0 bases and J lost 6, with 7 bases in between. CDR3 size: 13 residues. The DNA of the CDR3 is TGTGCCAGCAGCGTAGGGGGGGCCAATGAGCAGTTCTTC. Its translation: CASSVGGANEQFF.

The DNA of the CDR3 is TGCAGTGCTAACCGGGACAGGGCGGCTAATGAAAAACTGTTTTTT. Translating it yields CSANRDRAANEKLFF. J is TRBJ1-4 and V is TRBV20-1; 9 bases map to TRBD1. After removal of 4 bases from V and 3 bases from J, the junction contained 6 bases not matched to a gene. CDR3 length equals 15 residues. Germline lookup yields CDR1 DFQATT and CDR2 SNEGSKA (reference sequence).

A few counts support this clonotype. A read error may explain this, as a much larger clone is one base away. This chain links TRBV4-2 with TRBJ2-5; D is ambiguous. Trimming stripped 0 bases from V and 3 bases from J, with 5 bases between. The CDR3 is made up of 13 amino acids. From germline, CDR1 is LGHNA and CDR2 YNFKEQ. This CDR3 is CASSQDRKETQYF. CDR3 sequence (DNA): TGTGCCAGCAGCCAAGATAGGAAAGAGACCCAGTACTTC.

V and J are TRBV7-9 and TRBJ2-7, with TRBD2 matching 8 bases. This CDR3 comprises 15 residues. Germline V CDR1 and CDR2: SEHNR, FQNEAQ (reference sequence). Trimming removed 3 bases from V and 2 bases from J; junction bases left unmatched: 6. CDR3 amino acids: CASSLDGGATYEQYF. CDR3 bases: TGTGCCAGCAGCTTGGACGGGGGGGCAACCTACGAGCAGTACTTC.

This clonotype came up a few times. The V call is TRBV20-1, the J call TRBJ2-1; 10 nucleotides agree with TRBD2. Germline CDR1 and CDR2: DFQATT and SNEGSKA (reference sequence). Trimming removed 1 base from V and 0 bases from J; junction bases left unmatched: 9. The CDR3 totals 18 residues. The CDR3 bases are TGCAGTGCTAGAGCTCCCCCCTCTAGCGGGAGCTCCTACAATGAGCAGTTCTTC. This gives the protein CSARAPPSSGSSYNEQFF.

Points on this clonotype: A much more abundant neighbour one base away suggests this may be a read error. This chain connects TRBV10-3 to TRBJ2-5; 10 bases are a match to TRBD2. The CDR3 consists of 13 residues. Germline CDR1 reads ENHRY; CDR2 reads SYGVKD. V lost 9 bases to trimming and J lost 11 bases; unmatched junction nucleotides: 12. CDR3 nucleotides: TGTGCCATAGGGGGGACTAGCGACAATGAGCAGTACTTC. Amino acids: CAIGGTSDNEQYF.

Comments on this clonotype: At one boundary the junction diverges from the germline segment, which might be a read error. V gene TRBV12-3 or TRBV12-4 combines with J gene TRBJ1-2, with 10 bases lining up with TRBD1. The CDR3 loop spans 14 amino acids. The CDR3, as DNA: TGTGCCAGCACCGCTCAAGGACAGGGGGTTGGCAACACCTTC. It is translated as CASTAQGQGVGNTF.

This clonotype turned up a few times. The J gene is TRBJ1-2, the V gene TRBV30; D not resolved. V lost 5 bases, J lost 7 bases, and 11 bases lay in between. Germline V gene data show CDR1 as GTSNPN and CDR2 as SVGIG (reference sequence). The CDR3 has 11 residues. The CDR3 nucleotides read TGTGCCTGGGCGAATTTAGGTGGCTACACCTTC. Translation: CAWANLGGYTF.

This clonotype has only a few counts. The genes are TRBV2 and TRBJ1-2; no definite D call. CDR3 length: 12 amino acids. Trimming removed 0 bases at V and 6 bases at J, with 5 bases between. Germline V gives CDR1 SNHLY, CDR2 FYNNEI. Here the CDR3 DNA reads TGTGCCAGCAGTGAAGCAGCCCATGGCTACACCTTC. It codes for CASSEAAHGYTF.

There are a few counts of this clonotype. The rearrangement joins TRBV14 to TRBJ2-7; D may be TRBD2 (8 bases). CDR1 and CDR2 (germline): SGHDN, FVKESK. This CDR3 contains 16 residues. V lost 4 bases and J lost 5, with 21 bases in between. CDR3 nucleotide sequence: TGTGCCAGCAGCCGCCTCTGGACTAGCAGGGGGGACGAGCAGTACTTC. This codes for CASSRLWTSRGDEQYF.

The rearrangement uses TRBV20-1 and TRBJ2-7; 7 bases fit TRBD2. The CDR3 has 14 amino acids. Germline lookup yields CDR1 DFQATT and CDR2 SNEGSKA (reference sequence). The trim removed 6 bases at V and 2 bases at J, leaving 10 bases unmatched. The CDR3 sequence: CSAPGTITTYEQYF. The CDR3 region has the DNA TGCAGTGCGCCCGGGACTATAACTACCTACGAGCAGTACTTC.

The rearrangement uses TRBV20-1 and TRBJ2-3; 7 nucleotides match TRBD1. The trim removed 1 base at V and 4 bases at J, leaving 5 bases unmatched. The germline V gene has CDR1 DFQATT and CDR2 SNEGSKA (reference sequence). This CDR3 spans 14 amino acids. DNA of the CDR3: TGCAGTGCTAGAGGAGGGGGCAGCGCAGATACGCAGTATTTT. As protein: CSARGGGSADTQYF.

As concerns this clonotype: A much larger clone is a single base away; this may be a read error. This rearrangement joins TRBV28 to TRBJ2-3, with TRBD2 matching over 12 bases. Germline V gene lookup returns CDR1 MDHEN and CDR2 SYDVKM. This CDR3 is built from 18 residues. J gave up 0 bases and V 3 bases, and 7 bases lay outside the gene matches. CDR3 nucleotides: TGTGCCAGCAGTTTGCCGACTAGCGGGAGATCTAGCACAGATACGCAGTATTTT. This codes for CASSLPTSGRSSTDTQYF.

V usage is TRBV5-1 and J usage is TRBJ2-1; maybe TRBD2 (6 bases). V gave up 4 bases and J gave up 5 bases, with 13 bases separating them. The CDR3 spans 14 residues. CDR1 SGHRS and CDR2 YFSETQ come from the germline V gene. The CDR3 region is CASSGREFDNEQFF. Written as DNA, the CDR3 is TGCGCCAGCAGCGGGCGGGAATTCGACAATGAGCAGTTCTTC.

This rearrangement joins TRBV20-1 to TRBJ2-4; 11 nucleotides align to TRBD1. The germline V gene has CDR1 DFQATT and CDR2 SNEGSKA (reference sequence). Trimming took 3 bases from V and 6 from J; bases not matched to a gene: 1. The CDR3 spans 13 residues. The CDR3 here is CSARGTGGNIQYF. The CDR3 bases are TGCAGTGCTAGGGGGACAGGGGGAAACATTCAGTACTTC.

J is TRBJ1-1 and V is TRBV29-1; 7 positions agree with TRBD1. The CDR3 covers 13 residues. In germline, CDR1 is SQVTM, CDR2 ANQGSEA. V lost 6 bases to trimming and J lost 4 bases; unmatched junction nucleotides: 8. CDR3 residues: CSVQTGRITEAFF. The CDR3 nucleotides read TGCAGCGTACAGACAGGGCGGATCACTGAAGCTTTCTTT.

The V and J genes are TRBV5-5 and TRBJ2-3, with TRBD2 matching over 9 bases. Germline V gives CDR1 SGHKS, CDR2 YYEKEE (reference sequence). Trimming removed 1 base from V and 7 bases from J; junction bases left unmatched: 7. CDR3 length equals 15 residues. The CDR3 coding sequence is TGTGCCAGCAGCTTGAGGCTAGCGGGGTGGCATACGCAGTATTTT. Amino acids: CASSLRLAGWHTQYF.

This clonotype was counted between two and nine times. The genes are TRBV7-8 and TRBJ1-2; the D is unclear. CDR3 size: 12 residues. Trimming took 7 bases from V and 3 from J, leaving 9 bases between them. The germline V gene encodes CDR1 SGHVS and CDR2 FQNEAQ. The DNA of the CDR3 is TGTGCCAGCAAGGCAGCAGACTATGGCTACACCTTC. Translating gives CASKAADYGYTF.

Concerning this clonotype itself: At one boundary the junction diverges from the germline segment, which might be a read error. J is TRBJ2-6 and V is TRBV4-2; perhaps TRBD1 as D (5 bases). The germline V gene has CDR1 LGHNA and CDR2 YNFKEQ. The CDR3 sequence is 15 residues long. The CDR3 loop reads CASSHLSSGASVLTF. The CDR3, as DNA: TGTGCCAGCAGCCATCTTAGCTCTGGGGCCAGCGTCCTGACTTTC.

The table lists this clonotype with many counts. This chain uses TRBV7-2 with TRBJ1-2; 8 nucleotides match TRBD1. The CDR3 totals 16 residues. Germline V gene data show CDR1 as SGHTA and CDR2 as FQGNSA. With V trimmed by 3 bases and J by 0 bases, 6 bases remained unmatched. The CDR3: CASSFWTGQANYGYTF. The CDR3 coding sequence is TGTGCCAGCAGCTTCTGGACAGGGCAAGCTAACTATGGCTACACCTTC.

In its sample, this clonotype was seen a few times. The chain joins TRBV4-1 to TRBJ2-1, with D possibly being TRBD1 (6 bases). V lost 0 bases, J lost 0 bases, and 15 bases lay in between. The CDR3 has 18 residues. Germline CDR1 and CDR2: MGHRA and YSYEKL. CDR3 coding DNA: TGCGCCAGCAGCCAAGATGTCCCCCGGACAGTCTCCTACAATGAGCAGTTCTTC. This gives the protein CASSQDVPRTVSYNEQFF.

This clonotype has more than one count but fewer than ten. V gene TRBV10-3 combines with J gene TRBJ2-1; TRBD1 agrees at 11 bases. Germline values: CDR1 ENHRY, CDR2 SYGVKD. The CDR3 runs 14 residues. Unmatched junction bases numbered 4, after V lost 4 bases and J lost 8 bases. CDR3 coding DNA: TGTGCCATCAGTGTAGTGGGACAGGGGGATGAGCAGTTCTTC. It codes for CAISVVGQGDEQFF.

J is TRBJ1-5 and V is TRBV6-6, with 7 bases aligning to TRBD1. Trimming removed 6 bases from V and 7 bases from J; junction bases left unmatched: 6. This CDR3 has 13 residues. Germline lookup yields CDR1 MNHNY and CDR2 SVGAGI (reference sequence). CDR3 in DNA: TGTGCCAGCAGGACAGGGAAAGGGCAGCCCCAGCATTTT. This encodes CASRTGKGQPQHF.